A single T cell receptor beta chain is shown here with its context. The clone's antigen remains unknown. There are no base qualities to consult, and no much larger clone falls within one base. Taken with the paper, the label for time point translates to: baseline before first vaccination. Vaccinee samples were obtained from the UK trials COV001 and COV002, which included a single-blind randomized controlled phase 2/3 trial of AZD1222 (ChAdOx1 nCoV-19) in healthy adults. For TCRbeta chain sequencing, PBMC samples from trial participants were taken at day 0 and at day 28 after the second dose. These data belong to a study of T cell responses to AZD1222 COVID-19 vaccine (dated by TCRdb to 2020 to 2022). At the level of the whole study: AZD1222 recipients given second doses at about 4 weeks or at about 12 weeks were pooled, since spike-specific TCR depth and breadth were not found to differ between the two schedules. Trial participants were enrolled by age into subgroups of 18-55, 56-69 and 70-plus years, and around 140, 26 and 57 TCR-sequenced participants, respectively, were included in these subgroups. A total of under 250 trial participants underwent TCR sequencing, of whom 200 to 220 had received two doses of AZD1222 and 26 had received two doses of the MenACWY control vaccine. Overall results and qualifications from the work: CD4 TCRs associated with the vaccine covered the entire spike protein, and the dominant responses were in regions 160-218 and 743-854. A significant rise in spike-specific TCR breadth and depth was observed after two AZD1222 doses relative to day 0 and relative to MenACWY recipients. Because no samples from the day 14 peak response were available, repertoires could be characterized only after the peak T cell response. Conclusions about previously exposed vaccinees are limited because only five to seven AZD1222 recipients were SARS-CoV-2 seropositive at baseline. Reportedly, almost half of the unique spike-specific TCRs recognized epitopes lying outside the regions that are mutated in the B.1.351 and B.1.1.7 variants. Participants were mostly white British, with more females than males. The authors suggested clonal diversity may have been underestimated. In the small 56-69-year group, the increase in depth fell short of significance, most likely because of low power.

The CDR3 regions of human TCRbeta chains were subjected to immunosequencing. Turning to the authors' computational methods: Repertoire TCRs were matched against a reference library of SARS-CoV-2-specific TCRs generated with the MIRA antigen-specificity platform. Breadth was defined as the fraction of unique TCRs that were SARS-CoV-2-associated. Depth was defined as the fraction of total T cells that were SARS-CoV-2-associated. Using the MIRA data, each spike-specific TCR was assigned both to the spike region to which the TCR was reactive and to a CD4 or CD8 class. Log10-transformed breadth and depth values were compared by one-way ANOVA with Sidak's multiple comparisons tests. Drawn from immuneACCESS, this table holds only the in-frame rearrangements with V and J called that TCRdb kept. Clones are partly lost; checked studies trace under half to an unresolved V gene and leave the rest unexplained. V and J calls and clone size are given by that table; D and trimming were obtained from the DNA. The sample data list 130,000 or so clones, and more than 85% of these were observed just once. Clones ranked in the top ten supply 5.4% of the sample.

V drops 3 bases and J drops 3 bases, leaving 11 bases in between. Taken from the germline V gene, the CDR1 and CDR2 loops are KGHSH and LQKENI. From the cysteine through the phenylalanine, the CDR3 covers 14 amino acids. The sequence is cut down to CDR3 DNA, 42 bases in frame from base 1. The chain couples TRBV18 to TRBJ2-5; the D gene assignment is perhaps TRBD1 or TRBD2, with each matching 5 bases. The receptor was derived from an adult in good health. The sample in question was peripheral blood, obtained on day 0 of AZD1222 vaccination. DNA sequence: TGTGCCAGCTCACCCAAGAGGGGAGAAGAGACCCAGTACTTC. Its product reads: CASSPKRGEETQYF. This CDR3, with the reference TRBV18 and TRBJ2-5 proteins standing in past its ends, gives the full variable domain NAGVMQNPRHLVRRRGQEARLRCSPMKGHSHVYWYRQLPEEGLKFMVYLQKENIIDESGMPKERFSAEFPKEGPSILRIQQVVRGDSAAYFCASSPKRGEETQYFGPGTRLLVL.